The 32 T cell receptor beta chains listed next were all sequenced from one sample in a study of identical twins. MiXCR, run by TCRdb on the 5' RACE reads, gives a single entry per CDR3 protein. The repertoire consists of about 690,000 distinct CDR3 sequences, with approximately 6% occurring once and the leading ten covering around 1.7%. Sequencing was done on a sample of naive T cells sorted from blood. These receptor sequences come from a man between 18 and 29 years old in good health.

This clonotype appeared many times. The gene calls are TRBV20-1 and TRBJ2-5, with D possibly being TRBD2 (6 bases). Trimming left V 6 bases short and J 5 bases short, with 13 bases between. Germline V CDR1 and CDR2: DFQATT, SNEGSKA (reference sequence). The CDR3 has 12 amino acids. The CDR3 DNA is TGCAGTGCCACACTAGCTATGGAGACCCAGTACTTC. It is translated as CSATLAMETQYF.

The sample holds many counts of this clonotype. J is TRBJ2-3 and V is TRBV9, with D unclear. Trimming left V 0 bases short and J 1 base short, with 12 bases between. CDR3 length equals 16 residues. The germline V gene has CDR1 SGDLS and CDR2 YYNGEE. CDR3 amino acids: CASSVDWVPGTDTQYF. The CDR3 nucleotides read TGTGCCAGCAGCGTAGATTGGGTGCCCGGCACAGATACGCAGTATTTT.

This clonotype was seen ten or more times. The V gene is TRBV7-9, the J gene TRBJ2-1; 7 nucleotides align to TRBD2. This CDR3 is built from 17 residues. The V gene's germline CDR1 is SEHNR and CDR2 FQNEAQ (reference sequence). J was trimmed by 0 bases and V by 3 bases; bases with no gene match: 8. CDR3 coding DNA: TGTGCCAGCAGCTTCGGCGGGAGCGGAAGCTCCTACAATGAGCAGTTCTTC. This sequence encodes CASSFGGSGSSYNEQFF.

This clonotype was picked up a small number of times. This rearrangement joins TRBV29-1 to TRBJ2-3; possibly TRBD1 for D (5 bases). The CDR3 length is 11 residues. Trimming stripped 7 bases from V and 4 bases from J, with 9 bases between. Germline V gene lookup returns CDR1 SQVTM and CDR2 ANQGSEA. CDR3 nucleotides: TGCAGCGGGCAGGGCCCAGATACGCAGTATTTT. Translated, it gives CSGQGPDTQYF.

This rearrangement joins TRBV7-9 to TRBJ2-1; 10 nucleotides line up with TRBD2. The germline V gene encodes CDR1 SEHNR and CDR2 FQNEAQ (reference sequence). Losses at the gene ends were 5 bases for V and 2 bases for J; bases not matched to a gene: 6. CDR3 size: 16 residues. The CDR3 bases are TGTGCCAGCAGCGGATTTACTAGCGGGGCCTACAATGAGCAGTTCTTC. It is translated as CASSGFTSGAYNEQFF.

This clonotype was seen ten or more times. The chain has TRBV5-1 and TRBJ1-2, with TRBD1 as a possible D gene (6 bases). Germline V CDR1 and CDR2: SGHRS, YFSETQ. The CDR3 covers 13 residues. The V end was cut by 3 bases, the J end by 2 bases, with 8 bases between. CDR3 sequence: CASSSTGNYGYTF. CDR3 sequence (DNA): TGCGCCAGCAGCTCGACAGGCAACTATGGCTACACCTTC.

The CDR3 sequence is CSARIAGGIDEQFF. The DNA of the CDR3 is TGCAGTGCTAGAATAGCGGGAGGAATAGATGAGCAGTTCTTC. The chain is built from TRBV20-1 and TRBJ2-1, with TRBD2 matching over 10 bases. CDR1 is DFQATT, CDR2 SNEGSKA, per germline (reference sequence). J gave up 8 bases and V 2 bases, and 6 bases lay outside the gene matches. CDR3 length: 14 amino acids.

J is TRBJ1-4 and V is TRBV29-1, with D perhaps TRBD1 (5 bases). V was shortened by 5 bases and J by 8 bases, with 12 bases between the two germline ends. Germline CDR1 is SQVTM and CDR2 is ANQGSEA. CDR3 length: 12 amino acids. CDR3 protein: CSVLKGNEKLFF. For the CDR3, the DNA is TGCAGCGTTCTTAAGGGGAACGAAAAACTGTTTTTT.

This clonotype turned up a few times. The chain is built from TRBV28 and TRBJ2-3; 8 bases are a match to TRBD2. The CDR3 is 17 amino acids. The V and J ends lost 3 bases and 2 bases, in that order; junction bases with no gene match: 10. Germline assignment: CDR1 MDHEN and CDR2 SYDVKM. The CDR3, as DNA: TGTGCCAGCAGTTTTCGAACGGGAGGGCCTGACACAGATACGCAGTATTTT. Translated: CASSFRTGGPDTDTQYF.

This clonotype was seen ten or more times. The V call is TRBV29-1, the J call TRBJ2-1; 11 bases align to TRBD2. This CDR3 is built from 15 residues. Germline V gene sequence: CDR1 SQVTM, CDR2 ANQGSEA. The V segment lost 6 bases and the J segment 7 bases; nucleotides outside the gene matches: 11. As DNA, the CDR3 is TGCAGCGTGGCCCCGCGACTAGCGGGAATTAATGAGCAGTTCTTC. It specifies CSVAPRLAGINEQFF.

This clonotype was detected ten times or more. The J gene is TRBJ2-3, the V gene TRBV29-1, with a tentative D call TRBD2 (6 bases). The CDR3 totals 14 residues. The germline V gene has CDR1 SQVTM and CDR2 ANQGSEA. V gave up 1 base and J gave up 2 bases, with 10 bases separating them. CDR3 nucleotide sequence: TGCAGCGTTGAAGTGCTGGGACTCACAGATACGCAGTATTTT. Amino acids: CSVEVLGLTDTQYF.

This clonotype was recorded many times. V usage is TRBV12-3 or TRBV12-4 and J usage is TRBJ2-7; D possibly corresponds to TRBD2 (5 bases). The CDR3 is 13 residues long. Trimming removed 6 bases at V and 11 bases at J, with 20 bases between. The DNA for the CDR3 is TGTGCCAGCAGCCTCGGACTTCCCCGGTTTGAGTACTTC. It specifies CASSLGLPRFEYF.

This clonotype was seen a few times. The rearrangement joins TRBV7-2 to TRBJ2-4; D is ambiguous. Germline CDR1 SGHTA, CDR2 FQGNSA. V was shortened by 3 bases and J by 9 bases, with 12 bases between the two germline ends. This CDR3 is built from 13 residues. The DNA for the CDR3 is TGTGCCAGCAGCTTTGACTTGGGGATCATTCAGTACTTC. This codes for CASSFDLGIIQYF.

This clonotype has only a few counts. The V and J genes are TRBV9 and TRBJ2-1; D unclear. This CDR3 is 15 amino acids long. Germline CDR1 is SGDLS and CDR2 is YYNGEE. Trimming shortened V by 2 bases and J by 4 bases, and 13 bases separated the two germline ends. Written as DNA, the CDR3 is TGTGCCAGCAGCGTCGGTGGTGAGATTTACAATGAGCAGTTCTTC. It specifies CASSVGGEIYNEQFF.

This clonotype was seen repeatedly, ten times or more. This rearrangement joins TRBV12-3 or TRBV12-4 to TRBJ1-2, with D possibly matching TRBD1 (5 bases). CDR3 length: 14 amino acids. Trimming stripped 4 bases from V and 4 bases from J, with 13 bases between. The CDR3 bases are TGTGCCAGCAGTTCCCGGGGGGAAAGCTATGGCTACACCTTC. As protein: CASSSRGESYGYTF.

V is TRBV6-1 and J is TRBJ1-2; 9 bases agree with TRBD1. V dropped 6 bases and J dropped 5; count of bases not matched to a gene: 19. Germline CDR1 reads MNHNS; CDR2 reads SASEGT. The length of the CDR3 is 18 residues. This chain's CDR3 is CASRNPGPSGQGNYGYTF. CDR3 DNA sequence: TGTGCCAGCAGAAACCCAGGCCCCTCCGGACAGGGGAATTATGGCTACACCTTC.

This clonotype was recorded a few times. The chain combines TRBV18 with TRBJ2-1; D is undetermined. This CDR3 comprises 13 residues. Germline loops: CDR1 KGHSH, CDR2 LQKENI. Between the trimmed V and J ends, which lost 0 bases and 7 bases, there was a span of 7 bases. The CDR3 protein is CASSPPGMNEQFF. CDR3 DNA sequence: TGTGCCAGCTCACCACCAGGGATGAATGAGCAGTTCTTC.

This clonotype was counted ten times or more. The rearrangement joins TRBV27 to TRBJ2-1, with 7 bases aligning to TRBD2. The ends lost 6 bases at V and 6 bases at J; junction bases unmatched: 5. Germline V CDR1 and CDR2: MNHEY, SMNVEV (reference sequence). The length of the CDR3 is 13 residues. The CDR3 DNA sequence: TGTGCCAGCAGGGGGGAGGGCCTCAATGAGCAGTTCTTC. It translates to CASRGEGLNEQFF.

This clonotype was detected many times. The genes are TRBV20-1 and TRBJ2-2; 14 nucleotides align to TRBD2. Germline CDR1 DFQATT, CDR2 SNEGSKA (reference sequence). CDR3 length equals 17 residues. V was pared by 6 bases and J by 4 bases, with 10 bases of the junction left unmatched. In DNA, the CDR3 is TGCAGTGCCCCTAGAGGACTAGCGGGAGGAGGCACCGGGGAGCTGTTTTTT. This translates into CSAPRGLAGGGTGELFF.

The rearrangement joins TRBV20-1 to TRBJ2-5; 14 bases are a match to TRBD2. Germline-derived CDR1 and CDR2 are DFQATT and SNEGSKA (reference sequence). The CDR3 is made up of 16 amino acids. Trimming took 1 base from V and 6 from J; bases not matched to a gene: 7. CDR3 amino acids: CSARARLAGGPKTQYF. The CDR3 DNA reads TGCAGTGCTAGAGCCCGACTAGCGGGAGGGCCGAAGACCCAGTACTTC.

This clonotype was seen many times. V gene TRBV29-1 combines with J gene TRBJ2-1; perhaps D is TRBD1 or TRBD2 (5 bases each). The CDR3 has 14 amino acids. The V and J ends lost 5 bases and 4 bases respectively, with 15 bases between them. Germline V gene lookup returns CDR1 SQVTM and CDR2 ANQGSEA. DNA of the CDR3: TGCAGCGTTTACGGGACCCCAGAATACAATGAGCAGTTCTTC. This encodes CSVYGTPEYNEQFF.

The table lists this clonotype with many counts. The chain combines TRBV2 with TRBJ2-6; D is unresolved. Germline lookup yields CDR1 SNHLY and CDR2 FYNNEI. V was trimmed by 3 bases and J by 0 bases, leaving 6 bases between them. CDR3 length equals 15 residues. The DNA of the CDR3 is TGTGCCAGCAGTGAGGGCAGCTCTGGGGCCAACGTCCTGACTTTC. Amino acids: CASSEGSSGANVLTF.

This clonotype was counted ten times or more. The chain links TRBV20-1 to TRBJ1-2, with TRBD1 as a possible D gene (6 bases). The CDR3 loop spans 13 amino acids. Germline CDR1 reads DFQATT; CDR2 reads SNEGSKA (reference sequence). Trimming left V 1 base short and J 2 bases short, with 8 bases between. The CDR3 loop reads CSARGTENYGYTF. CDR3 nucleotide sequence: TGCAGTGCTAGAGGGACAGAAAACTATGGCTACACCTTC.

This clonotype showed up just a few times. CDR3 sequence (DNA): TGCGCCAGCAGCTTGTTGGGAAATCCCGGGGACACTGAAGCTTTCTTT. Amino acid sequence: CASSLLGNPGDTEAFF. This chain connects TRBV5-1 to TRBJ1-1; D gene unclear. The CDR3 extends over 16 amino acids. V lost 1 base and J lost 3, with 16 bases in between. The germline V gene encodes CDR1 SGHRS and CDR2 YFSETQ.

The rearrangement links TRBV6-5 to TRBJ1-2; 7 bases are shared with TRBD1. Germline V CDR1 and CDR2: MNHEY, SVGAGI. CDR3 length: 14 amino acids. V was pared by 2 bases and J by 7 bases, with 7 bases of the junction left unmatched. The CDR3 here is CASSYLRQGGGYTF. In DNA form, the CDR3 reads TGTGCCAGCAGTTACCTCCGACAGGGTGGTGGCTACACCTTC.

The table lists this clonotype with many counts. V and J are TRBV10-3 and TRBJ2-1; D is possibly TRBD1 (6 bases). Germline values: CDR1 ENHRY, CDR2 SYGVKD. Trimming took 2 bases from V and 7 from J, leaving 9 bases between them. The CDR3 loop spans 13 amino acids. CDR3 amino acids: CAISEEQGNEQFF. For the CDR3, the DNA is TGTGCCATCAGTGAGGAACAGGGAAATGAGCAGTTCTTC.

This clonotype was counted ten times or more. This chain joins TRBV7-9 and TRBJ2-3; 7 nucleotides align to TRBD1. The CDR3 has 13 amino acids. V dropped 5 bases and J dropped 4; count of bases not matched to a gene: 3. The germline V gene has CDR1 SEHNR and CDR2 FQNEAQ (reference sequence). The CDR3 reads CASSRGQPDTQYF. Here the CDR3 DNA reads TGTGCCAGCAGCCGGGGACAGCCAGATACGCAGTATTTT.

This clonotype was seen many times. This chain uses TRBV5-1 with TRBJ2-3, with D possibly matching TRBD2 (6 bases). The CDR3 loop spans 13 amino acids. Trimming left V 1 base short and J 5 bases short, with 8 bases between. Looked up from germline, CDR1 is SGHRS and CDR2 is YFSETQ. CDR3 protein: CASSLRSGDTQYF. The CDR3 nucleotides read TGCGCCAGCAGCTTGCGTAGCGGAGATACGCAGTATTTT.

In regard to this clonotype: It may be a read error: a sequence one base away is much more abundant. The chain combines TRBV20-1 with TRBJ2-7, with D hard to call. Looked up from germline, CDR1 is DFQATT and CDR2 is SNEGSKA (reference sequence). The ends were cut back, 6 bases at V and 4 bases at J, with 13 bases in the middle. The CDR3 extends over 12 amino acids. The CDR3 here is CSARHGIYEQYF. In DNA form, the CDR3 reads TGCAGTGCCCGACACGGAATATACGAGCAGTACTTC.

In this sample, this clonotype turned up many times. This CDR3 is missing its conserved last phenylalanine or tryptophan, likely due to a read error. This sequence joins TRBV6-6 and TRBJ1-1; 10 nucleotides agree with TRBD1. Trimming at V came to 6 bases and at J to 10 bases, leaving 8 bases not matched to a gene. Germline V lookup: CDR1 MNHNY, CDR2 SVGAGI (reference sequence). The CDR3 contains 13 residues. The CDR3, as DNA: TGTGCCAGCAGCAGGGGACAGGGGAAGGGAGCTTTCCTT. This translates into CASSRGQGKGAFL.

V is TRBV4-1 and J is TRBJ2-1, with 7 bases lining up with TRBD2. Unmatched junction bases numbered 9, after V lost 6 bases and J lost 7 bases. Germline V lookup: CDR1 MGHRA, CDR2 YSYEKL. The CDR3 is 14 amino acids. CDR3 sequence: CASRAPFGRNEQFF. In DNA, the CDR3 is TGCGCCAGCAGGGCCCCTTTCGGGAGGAATGAGCAGTTCTTC.

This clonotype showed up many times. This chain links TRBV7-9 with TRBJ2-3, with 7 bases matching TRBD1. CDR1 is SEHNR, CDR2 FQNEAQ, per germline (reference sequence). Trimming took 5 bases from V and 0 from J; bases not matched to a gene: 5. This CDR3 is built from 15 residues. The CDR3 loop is CASSRSTGSTDTQYF. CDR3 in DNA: TGTGCCAGCAGCCGATCGACAGGGAGCACAGATACGCAGTATTTT.